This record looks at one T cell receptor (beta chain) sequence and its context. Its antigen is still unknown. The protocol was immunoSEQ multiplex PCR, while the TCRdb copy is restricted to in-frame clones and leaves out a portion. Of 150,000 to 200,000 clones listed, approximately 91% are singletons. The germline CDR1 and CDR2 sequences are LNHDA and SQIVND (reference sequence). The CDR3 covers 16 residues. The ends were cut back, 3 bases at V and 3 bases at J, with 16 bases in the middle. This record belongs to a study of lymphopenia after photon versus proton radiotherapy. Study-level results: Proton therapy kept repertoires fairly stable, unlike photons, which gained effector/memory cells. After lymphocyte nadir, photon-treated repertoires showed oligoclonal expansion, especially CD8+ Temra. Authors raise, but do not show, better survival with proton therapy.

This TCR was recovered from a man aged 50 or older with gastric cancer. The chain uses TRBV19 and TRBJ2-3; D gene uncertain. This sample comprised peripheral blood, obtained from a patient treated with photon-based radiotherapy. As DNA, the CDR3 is TGTGCCAGTAGTATCCCAGGACCTCTAGGGACAGATACGCAGTATTTT. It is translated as CASSIPGPLGTDTQYF.